This T cell receptor (beta chain) was profiled in a study of control samples from healthy donors and cancer patients. Clones were sequenced by immunoSEQ multiplex PCR, and TCRdb holds only the in-frame ones, with some missing. The sample consists of 390,000 or so clones, about 93% of them appearing once. The source is a man aged 40-50 years with head and neck cancer. Sequencing was done on a sample of PBMCs.

The CDR3 nucleotides are TGCGCCAGCAGCTTGTACGGGGAGGACACTGAAGCTTTCTTT. Translation gives CASSLYGEDTEAFF. V and J are TRBV5-1 and TRBJ1-1, with unresolved D. Germline V gives CDR1 SGHRS, CDR2 YFSETQ. The V gene lost 1 base and the J gene lost 3 bases, with 10 bases spanning the gap. The CDR3 loop spans 14 amino acids.